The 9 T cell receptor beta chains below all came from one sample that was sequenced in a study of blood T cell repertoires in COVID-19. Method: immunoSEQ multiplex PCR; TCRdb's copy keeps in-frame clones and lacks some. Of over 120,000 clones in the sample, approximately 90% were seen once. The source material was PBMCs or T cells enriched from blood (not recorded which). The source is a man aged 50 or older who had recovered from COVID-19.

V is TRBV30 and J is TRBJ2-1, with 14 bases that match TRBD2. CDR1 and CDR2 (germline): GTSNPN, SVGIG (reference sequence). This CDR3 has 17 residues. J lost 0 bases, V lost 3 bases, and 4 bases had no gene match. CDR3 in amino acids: CAWRGLAGVLSYNEQFF. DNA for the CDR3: TGTGCCTGGAGGGGACTAGCGGGGGTACTCTCCTACAATGAGCAGTTCTTC.

In DNA, the CDR3 is TGCGCCAGCAGCTTGACCGGGACAGGGGGTTCTGGGGCCAACGTCCTGACTTTC. It encodes CASSLTGTGGSGANVLTF. V gene TRBV5-1 combines with J gene TRBJ2-6; 11 bases are shared with TRBD1. The J segment lost 1 base and the V segment lost 1 base, leaving 4 bases of the junction unmatched. The CDR3 extends over 18 amino acids. Germline V gives CDR1 SGHRS, CDR2 YFSETQ.

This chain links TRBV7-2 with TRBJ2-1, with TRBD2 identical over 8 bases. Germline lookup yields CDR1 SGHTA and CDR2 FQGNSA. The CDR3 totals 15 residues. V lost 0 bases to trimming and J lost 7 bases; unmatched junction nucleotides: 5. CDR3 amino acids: CASSLATGGENEQFF. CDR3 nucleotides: TGTGCCAGCAGCTTAGCCACCGGGGGGGAGAATGAGCAGTTCTTC.

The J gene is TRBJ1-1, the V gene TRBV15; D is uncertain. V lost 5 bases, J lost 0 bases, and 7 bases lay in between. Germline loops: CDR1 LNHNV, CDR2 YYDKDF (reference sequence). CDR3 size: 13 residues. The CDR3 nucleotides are TGTGCCACCAGCGAAAACTTGAACACTGAAGCTTTCTTT. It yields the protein CATSENLNTEAFF.

The CDR3 loop is CASSKRTGRWYGYTF. The DNA for the CDR3 is TGTGCCAGCAGCAAGCGGACAGGGAGATGGTATGGCTACACCTTC. This chain joins TRBV21-1 and TRBJ1-2; the table names TRBD1, a call not compared with the DNA. TRBV21-1 is noted as a pseudogene. The CDR3 sequence is 15 residues long.

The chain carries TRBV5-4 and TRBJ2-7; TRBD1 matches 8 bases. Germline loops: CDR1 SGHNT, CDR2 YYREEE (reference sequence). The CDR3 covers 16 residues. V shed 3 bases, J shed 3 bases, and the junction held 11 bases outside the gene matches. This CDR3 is CASSSYHGQGDYEQYF. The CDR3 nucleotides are TGTGCCAGCAGCTCCTACCATGGACAGGGTGACTACGAGCAGTACTTC.

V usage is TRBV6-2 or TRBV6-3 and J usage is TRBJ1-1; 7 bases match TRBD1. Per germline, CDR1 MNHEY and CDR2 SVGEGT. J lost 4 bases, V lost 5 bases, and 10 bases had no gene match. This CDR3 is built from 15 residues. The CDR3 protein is CASSPLRDSSTEAFF. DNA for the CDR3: TGTGCCAGCAGTCCGCTCCGGGACAGCAGCACTGAAGCTTTCTTT.

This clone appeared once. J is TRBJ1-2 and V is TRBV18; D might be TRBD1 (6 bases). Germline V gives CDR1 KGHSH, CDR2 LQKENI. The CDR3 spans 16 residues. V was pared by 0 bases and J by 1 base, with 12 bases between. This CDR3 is CASSPPQGWVNYGYTF. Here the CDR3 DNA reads TGTGCCAGCTCACCACCACAGGGTTGGGTTAACTATGGCTACACCTTC.

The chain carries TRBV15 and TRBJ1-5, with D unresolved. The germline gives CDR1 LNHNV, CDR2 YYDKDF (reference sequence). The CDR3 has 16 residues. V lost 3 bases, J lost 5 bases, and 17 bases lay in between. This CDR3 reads CATSSPGRRRDQPQHF. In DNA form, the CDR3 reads TGTGCCACCAGCAGCCCGGGGAGAAGGAGAGATCAGCCCCAGCATTTT.